This T cell receptor (beta chain) was identified during a study of post-analysis software for immune sequencing data. As for the study in general: Progressive-relapsing, secondary progressive and relapsing-remitting multiple sclerosis were among the disease courses included.

This clonotype was detected ten times or more. Antigen unknown. Each TCR beta cDNA library carried unique molecular identifiers. It was from about 0.98 to 11 million T cells that some 500,000 cDNA molecules came. Each CDR3 protein gets one entry after TCRdb re-called the PCR reads with MiXCR. The sample has about 200,000 distinct CDR3 sequences, around 29% seen once. Study conclusions and caveats: When the samples were clustered directly with F measure, those that had been prepared in the same batch showed strong co-clustering.

The source of this sequence is a girl under 18 with multiple sclerosis. Input material: blood.

This chain's CDR3 is CASSYGQGASWEQYF. The CDR3 coding sequence is TGTGCCAGCAGTTATGGACAAGGGGCCTCCTGGGAGCAGTACTTC. J is TRBJ2-5 and V is TRBV6-6, with D perhaps matching TRBD1 or TRBD2 (5 bases each). V was shortened by 3 bases and J by 11 bases, with 22 bases between the two germline ends. Germline lookup yields CDR1 MNHNY and CDR2 SVGAGI (reference sequence). The length of the CDR3 is 15 residues.